The 14 T cell receptor beta chains given below trace back to one sample, sequenced in a study of blood T cell repertoires in COVID-19. Produced via immunoSEQ multiplex PCR; TCRdb's table is partial and in-frame only. The data hold more than 65,000 clones, with approximately 82% observed a single time. The specimen was peripheral blood. All receptors come from a man aged 50-59 years with active COVID-19.

This chain links TRBV15 with TRBJ2-5; D call uncertain. This CDR3 is built from 12 residues. V was pared by 3 bases and J by 6 bases, with 8 bases between. The germline V gene has CDR1 LNHNV and CDR2 YYDKDF (reference sequence). CDR3 nucleotides: TGTGCCACCAGCAGGCCACTCCAGACCCAGTACTTC. Protein sequence: CATSRPLQTQYF.

The chain combines TRBV6-6 with TRBJ2-2, with a possible D match to TRBD1 (6 bases). Deletions cut 5 bases from V and 7 bases from J, with 8 bases between. The CDR3 runs 12 residues. Germline lookup yields CDR1 MNHNY and CDR2 SVGAGI (reference sequence). This chain's CDR3 is CASSTGHGELFF. CDR3 nucleotide sequence: TGTGCCAGCAGTACAGGGCACGGGGAGCTGTTTTTT.

This chain joins TRBV29-1 and TRBJ1-2, with D possibly being TRBD1 (6 bases). The germline V and J ends were trimmed by 3 bases and 4 bases, with 15 bases remaining between them. The CDR3 runs 14 residues. In germline, CDR1 is SQVTM, CDR2 ANQGSEA. The CDR3 bases are TGCAGCGTTGATTGGAGCAGGGGCGCCTATGGCTACACCTTC. This gives the protein CSVDWSRGAYGYTF.

This sequence joins TRBV30 and TRBJ2-5; 7 nucleotides match TRBD2. This CDR3 is built from 13 residues. The junction had 11 bases not matched to a gene; V was cut back by 8 bases and J by 5 bases. The germline V gene encodes CDR1 GTSNPN and CDR2 SVGIG (reference sequence). CDR3 in DNA: TGTGCCATACGCGGGGGTCCAAGGGAGACCCAGTACTTC. This sequence encodes CAIRGGPRETQYF.

As to this clone: At one end, the junction sequence differs from germline, possibly due to a read error. This chain joins TRBV12-3 or TRBV12-4 and TRBJ1-2; D gene ambiguous. The CDR3 length is 11 residues. Here the CDR3 DNA reads TGTGCCAGCAGTTTTGATGTGACGGCGGACTTC. It encodes CASSFDVTADF.

V usage is TRBV30 and J usage is TRBJ1-4; 10 positions agree with TRBD1. CDR3 length equals 16 residues. Trimming took 4 bases from V and 8 from J; bases not matched to a gene: 13. CDR1 is GTSNPN, CDR2 SVGIG, per germline (reference sequence). This CDR3 reads CAWTRQGAILGEKLFF. The CDR3 DNA follows: TGTGCCTGGACCCGACAGGGGGCTATTTTGGGCGAAAAACTGTTTTTT.

The gene calls are TRBV5-1 and TRBJ2-3; D is perhaps TRBD2 (6 bases). The CDR3 spans 12 residues. The V gene lost 7 bases and the J gene lost 1 base, with 7 bases spanning the gap. Germline loops: CDR1 SGHRS, CDR2 YFSETQ. The CDR3 DNA reads TGCGCCAGCGGCGGGGGCACAGATACGCAGTATTTT. Its translation: CASGGGTDTQYF.

The chain links TRBV7-2 to TRBJ2-5; unclear D gene. Trimming removed 5 bases from V and 4 bases from J, with 5 bases in between. The germline gives CDR1 SGHTA, CDR2 FQGNSA. CDR3 size: 11 residues. In DNA, the CDR3 is TGTGCCAGCAGCCCGCGAGAGACCCAGTACTTC. Its protein product is CASSPRETQYF.

V usage is TRBV27 and J usage is TRBJ2-5, with 8 bases identical to TRBD1. Germline V gene data show CDR1 as MNHEY and CDR2 as SMNVEV (reference sequence). The CDR3 runs 15 residues. Trimming took 6 bases from V and 5 from J; bases not matched to a gene: 11. This CDR3 is CASSRDRISGETQYF. For the CDR3, the DNA is TGTGCCAGCAGCCGGGACAGGATCTCTGGGGAGACCCAGTACTTC.

The rearrangement links TRBV13 to TRBJ2-2; D unclear. Trimming cost V 5 bases and J 6 bases, with 10 bases left between them. The germline gives CDR1 PRHDT, CDR2 FYEKMQ (reference sequence). This CDR3 is built from 13 residues. The CDR3 nucleotides are TGTGCCAGCAGCCTAACCCTCGCCGGGGAGCTGTTTTTT. Translating gives CASSLTLAGELFF.

The chain is built from TRBV18 and TRBJ2-1; 8 bases align to TRBD1. Germline loops: CDR1 KGHSH, CDR2 LQKENI. The junction had 8 bases not matched to a gene; V was cut back by 0 bases and J by 7 bases. The CDR3 extends over 16 amino acids. The CDR3 nucleotides read TGTGCCAGCTCACCACCGCGGCAGGGGGCTCGGAATGAGCAGTTCTTC. This translates into CASSPPRQGARNEQFF. The variable domain in full, completed from reference TRBV18 and TRBJ2-1, reads NAGVMQNPRHLVRRRGQEARLRCSPMKGHSHVYWYRQLPEEGLKFMVYLQKENIIDESGMPKERFSAEFPKEGPSILRIQQVVRGDSAAYFCASSPPRQGARNEQFFGPGTRLTVL.

The V and J genes are TRBV6-5 and TRBJ1-3; D might be TRBD1 (6 bases). Germline V lookup: CDR1 MNHEY, CDR2 SVGAGI. Trimming pared 6 bases from V and 3 bases from J, leaving 15 bases between. The CDR3 has 15 residues. The CDR3, as DNA: TGTGCCAGCAGAAGAGGGGGTGACGGTGGAAACACCATATATTTT. It is translated as CASRRGGDGGNTIYF.

The V gene is TRBV27, the J gene TRBJ1-5, with unresolved D. Germline V gives CDR1 MNHEY, CDR2 SMNVEV (reference sequence). V was cut by 6 bases and J by 3 bases, with 12 bases left in between. This CDR3 is built from 14 residues. The CDR3 protein is CASSREGINQPQHF. As DNA, the CDR3 is TGTGCCAGCAGCCGCGAGGGAATCAATCAGCCCCAGCATTTT.

This chain joins TRBV4-2 and TRBJ2-1; 13 bases map to TRBD2. With 1 base clipped from V and 0 bases from J, the junction kept 12 bases outside the gene matches. CDR1 and CDR2 from the germline V gene are LGHNA and YNFKEQ. The CDR3 length is 21 residues. The CDR3 sequence: CASSQVQGTSGTFSSYNEQFF. CDR3 coding DNA: TGTGCCAGCAGCCAAGTGCAGGGGACTAGCGGGACGTTCAGCTCCTACAATGAGCAGTTCTTC.